The sequence of this T cell receptor (beta chain) was determined in a study of blood T cell repertoires in COVID-19. Study information: COVID-19 samples from acute and convalescent phases originated in the United States, Italy and Spain. In each case, the material was cDNA or gDNA derived from T cells, B-cell-depleted T cells, or PBMCs.

In the authors' methods: Nucleated cell counts were estimated from reference gene primer amplification. The protocol was immunoSEQ multiplex PCR, while the TCRdb copy is restricted to in-frame clones and leaves out a portion. The D gene and trimming were derived from the DNA, and the V and J assignments and clone size from that table. In the table there are about 180,000 clones, roughly 86% of which are singletons. This CDR3 region has 14 residues. Trimming took off 7 bases at V and 4 bases at J, with 16 bases between the two ends. Germline V gene sequence: CDR1 GTSNPN, CDR2 SVGIG (reference sequence).

Sequencing was carried out using peripheral blood. The TCR originated in a man aged 50 to 60 with active or convalescent COVID-19. The V gene is TRBV30, the J gene TRBJ2-2; D perhaps matches TRBD2 (6 bases). Here the CDR3 DNA reads TGTGCCTCCTCGGAGTGGGACTCCACCGGGGAGCTGTTTTTT. It specifies CASSEWDSTGELFF.